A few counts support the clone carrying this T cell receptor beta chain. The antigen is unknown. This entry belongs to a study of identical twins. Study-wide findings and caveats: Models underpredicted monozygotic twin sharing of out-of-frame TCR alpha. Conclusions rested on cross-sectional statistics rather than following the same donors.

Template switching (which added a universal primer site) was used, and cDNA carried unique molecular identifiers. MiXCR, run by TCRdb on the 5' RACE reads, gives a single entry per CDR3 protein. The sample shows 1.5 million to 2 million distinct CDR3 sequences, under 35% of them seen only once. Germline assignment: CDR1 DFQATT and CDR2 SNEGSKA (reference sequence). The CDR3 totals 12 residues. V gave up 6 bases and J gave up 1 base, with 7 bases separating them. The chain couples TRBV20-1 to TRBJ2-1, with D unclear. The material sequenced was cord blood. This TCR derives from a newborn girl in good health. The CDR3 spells CSAGRSYNEQFF. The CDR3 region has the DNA TGCAGTGCCGGGCGTTCCTACAATGAGCAGTTCTTC.